Listed here is a single T cell receptor (beta chain). Its antigen is undetermined. These data originate in a study of cytomegalovirus exposure and HLA in healthy donors. The study, taken as a whole, reports: Listed as cytomegalovirus-associated were 150 to 200 TCR beta chains. Three CMV-associated chains proved CMV antigen-specific in vitro. In the approximately 130 validation repertoires, a later analysis found that first-cohort TCR clusters tended to co-occur.

Assay: immunoSEQ multiplex PCR; the TCRdb copy retains only in-frame clones and omits some. The repertoire has about 84,000 clones, about nine tenths of them found once; the top ten carry about 2.2%. Among the roughly 120 subjects of the validation cohort, separate from the 666-subject first cohort, were the donors. Deletions cut 4 bases from V and 2 bases from J, with 11 bases between. The CDR3 totals 15 residues. The germline V gene has CDR1 MGHRA and CDR2 YSYEKL. The source material was PBMCs. This TCR was sampled from a man younger than 40 in good health and CMV-seronegative. The rearrangement links TRBV4-1 to TRBJ2-2, with D possibly being TRBD1 (5 bases). The CDR3 loop is CASSRPDRNTGELFF. The CDR3, as DNA: TGCGCCAGCAGCCGCCCAGACAGAAACACCGGGGAGCTGTTTTTT.